This TCR beta chain was captured in a study of T cell responses to AZD1222 COVID-19 vaccine. Whole-study results and caveats: Receipt of two AZD1222 doses was followed by a rise in Spike-specific TCR breadth and depth. In a largely white British group with more females than males, clonal diversity was possibly underestimated. Reportedly, nearly half of unique spike TCRs recognized epitopes outside B.1.351/B.1.1.7 mutations.

The CDR3 covers 14 residues. Germline-derived CDR1 and CDR2 are MNHEY and SVGEGT. Trimming took off 0 bases at V and 0 bases at J, with 6 bases between the two ends. With respect to this clone: No antigen is known for it.

Clones were sequenced by immunoSEQ multiplex PCR, and TCRdb holds only the in-frame ones, with some missing. The sample holds over 150,000 clones; more than 80% are singletons and the top ten take under 7.5%. This TCR was recovered from an adult in good health. The V gene is TRBV6-2 or TRBV6-3, the J gene TRBJ2-7; D not resolved. Material: peripheral blood, obtained on day 0 of AZD1222 vaccination. The CDR3 DNA sequence: TGTGCCAGCAGTTACTCCCCTAGCTCCTACGAGCAGTACTTC. The encoded protein is CASSYSPSSYEQYF.